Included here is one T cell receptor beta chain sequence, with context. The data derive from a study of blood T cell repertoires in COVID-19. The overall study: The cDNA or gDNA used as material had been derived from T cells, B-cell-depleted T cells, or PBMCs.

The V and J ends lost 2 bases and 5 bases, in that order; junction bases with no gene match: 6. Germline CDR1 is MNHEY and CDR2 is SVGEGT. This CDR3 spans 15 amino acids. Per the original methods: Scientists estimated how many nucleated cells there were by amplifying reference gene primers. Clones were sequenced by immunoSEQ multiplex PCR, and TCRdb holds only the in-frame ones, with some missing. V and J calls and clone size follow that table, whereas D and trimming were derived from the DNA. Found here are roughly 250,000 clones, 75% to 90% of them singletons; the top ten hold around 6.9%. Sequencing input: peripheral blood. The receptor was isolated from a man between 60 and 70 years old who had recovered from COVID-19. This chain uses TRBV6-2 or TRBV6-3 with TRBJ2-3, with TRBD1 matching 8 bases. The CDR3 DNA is TGTGCCAGCAGTTACCGGACAGGGCGGAGAGATACGCAGTATTTT. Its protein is CASSYRTGRRDTQYF.